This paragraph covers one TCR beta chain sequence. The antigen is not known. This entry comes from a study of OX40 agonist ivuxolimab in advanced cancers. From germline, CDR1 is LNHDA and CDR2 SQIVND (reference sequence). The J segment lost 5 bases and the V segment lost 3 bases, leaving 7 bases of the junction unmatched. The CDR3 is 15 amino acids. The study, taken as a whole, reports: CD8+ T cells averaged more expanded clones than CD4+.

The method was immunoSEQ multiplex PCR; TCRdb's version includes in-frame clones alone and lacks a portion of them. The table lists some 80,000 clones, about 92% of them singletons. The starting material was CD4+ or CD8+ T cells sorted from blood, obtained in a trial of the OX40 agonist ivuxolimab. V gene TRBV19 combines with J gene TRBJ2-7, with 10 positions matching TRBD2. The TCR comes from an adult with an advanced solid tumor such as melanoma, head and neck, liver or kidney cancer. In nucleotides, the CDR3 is TGTGCCAGTAGTATTTTACTAGCGGGGACCCACGAGCAGTACTTC. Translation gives CASSILLAGTHEQYF.